This T cell receptor beta chain was sequenced for a study of shared clonotypes between healthy human individuals. Deletions cut 6 bases from V and 7 bases from J, with 17 bases between. Germline-derived CDR1 and CDR2 are MNHEY and SVGAGI. There are 14 residues in the CDR3. The study's findings and limits: Unshared clonotypes carried lower generation probabilities than those common to all four donors.

Roughly 200 ng DNA, tens of thousands of T cell genomes, went into each sorted-subset replicate PCR. Clones were sequenced by immunoSEQ multiplex PCR, and TCRdb holds only the in-frame ones, with some missing. The sample lists 950,000 to 1,200,000 clones, approximately 75% occurring once. As regards this clone: Its specificity is not known.

This receptor was obtained from a man aged 18 to 30 in good health. Some clones in this sample may be carry-over from other donors' samples. The specimen sequenced was memory CD4+ T cells from PBMCs. Subset indicated: CD45RA-negative fraction. This chain connects TRBV6-5 to TRBJ2-3, with D tentatively TRBD1 (6 bases). Here the CDR3 DNA reads TGTGCCAGCAGCATCGACAGGACACGATATACGCAGTATTTT. Translated, it gives CASSIDRTRYTQYF.